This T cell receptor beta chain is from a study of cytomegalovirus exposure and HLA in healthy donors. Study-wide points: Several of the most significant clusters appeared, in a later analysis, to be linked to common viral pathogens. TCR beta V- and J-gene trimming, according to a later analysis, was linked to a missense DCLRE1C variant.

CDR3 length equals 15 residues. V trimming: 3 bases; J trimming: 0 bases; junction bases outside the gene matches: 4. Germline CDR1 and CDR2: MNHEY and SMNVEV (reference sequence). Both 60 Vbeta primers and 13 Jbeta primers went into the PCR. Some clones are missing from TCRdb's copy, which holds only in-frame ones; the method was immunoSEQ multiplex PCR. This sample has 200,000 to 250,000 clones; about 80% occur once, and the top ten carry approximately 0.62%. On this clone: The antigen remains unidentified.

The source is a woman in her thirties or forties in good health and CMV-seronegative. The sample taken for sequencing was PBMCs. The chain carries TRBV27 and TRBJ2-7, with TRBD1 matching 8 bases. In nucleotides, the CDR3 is TGTGCCAGCAGTTTGCGACAGGGGAGCTCCTACGAGCAGTACTTC. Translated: CASSLRQGSSYEQYF.